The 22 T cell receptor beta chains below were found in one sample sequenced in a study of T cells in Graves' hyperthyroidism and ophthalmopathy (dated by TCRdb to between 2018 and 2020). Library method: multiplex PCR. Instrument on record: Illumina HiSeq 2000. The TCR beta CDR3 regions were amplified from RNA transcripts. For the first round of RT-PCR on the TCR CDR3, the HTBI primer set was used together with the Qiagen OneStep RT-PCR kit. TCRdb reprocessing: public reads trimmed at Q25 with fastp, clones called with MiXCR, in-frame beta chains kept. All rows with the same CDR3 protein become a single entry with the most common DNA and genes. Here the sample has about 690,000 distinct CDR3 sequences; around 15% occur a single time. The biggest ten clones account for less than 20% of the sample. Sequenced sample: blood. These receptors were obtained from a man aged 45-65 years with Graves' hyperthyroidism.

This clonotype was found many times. The CDR3 nucleotides are TGTGCCAGCTCACCACCGGTCAGCGGGAGGGCCAGCGAGCAGTACTTC. Translating gives CASSPPVSGRASEQYF. V is TRBV18 and J is TRBJ2-7; 10 bases match TRBD2. Trimming at V came to 0 bases and at J to 6 bases, leaving 8 bases not matched to a gene. This CDR3 has 16 amino acids. CDR1 KGHSH and CDR2 LQKENI come from the germline V gene.

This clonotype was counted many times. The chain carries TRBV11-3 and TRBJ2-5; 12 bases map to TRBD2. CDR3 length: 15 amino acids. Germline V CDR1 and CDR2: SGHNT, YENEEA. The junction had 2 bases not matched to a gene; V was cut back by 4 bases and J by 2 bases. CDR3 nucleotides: TGTGCCAGCAGCTCGACTAGCGGGAGACAAGAGACCCAGTACTTC. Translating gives CASSSTSGRQETQYF.

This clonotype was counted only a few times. The CDR3 loop reads CASSLLAETGNTIYF. The CDR3 nucleotides read TGTGCCAGCAGTTTACTAGCAGAGACTGGAAACACCATATATTTT. The V and J genes are TRBV28 and TRBJ1-3; D uncertain. This CDR3 contains 15 residues. The V gene lost 2 bases and the J gene lost 2 bases, with 10 bases spanning the gap. Germline CDR1 is MDHEN and CDR2 is SYDVKM.

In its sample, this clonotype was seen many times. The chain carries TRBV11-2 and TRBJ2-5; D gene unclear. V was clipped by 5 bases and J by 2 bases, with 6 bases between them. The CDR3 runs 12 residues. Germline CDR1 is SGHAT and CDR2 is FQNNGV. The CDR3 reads CASSREQETQYF. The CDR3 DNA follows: TGTGCCAGCAGCCGAGAGCAAGAGACCCAGTACTTC.

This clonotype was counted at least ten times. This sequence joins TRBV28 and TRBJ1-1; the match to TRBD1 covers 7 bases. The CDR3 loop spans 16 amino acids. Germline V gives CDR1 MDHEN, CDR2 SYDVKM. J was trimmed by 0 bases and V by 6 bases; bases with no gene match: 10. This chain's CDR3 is CASSKTGLLMNTEAFF. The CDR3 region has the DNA TGTGCCAGCAGCAAGACAGGGCTACTCATGAACACTGAAGCTTTCTTT.

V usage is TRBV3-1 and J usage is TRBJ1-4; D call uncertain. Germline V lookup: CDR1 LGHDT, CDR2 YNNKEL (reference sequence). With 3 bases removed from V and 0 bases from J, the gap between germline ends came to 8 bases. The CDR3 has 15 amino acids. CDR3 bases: TGTGCCAGCAGCCATTCAGCCGCAACTAATGAAAAACTGTTTTTT. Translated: CASSHSAATNEKLFF.

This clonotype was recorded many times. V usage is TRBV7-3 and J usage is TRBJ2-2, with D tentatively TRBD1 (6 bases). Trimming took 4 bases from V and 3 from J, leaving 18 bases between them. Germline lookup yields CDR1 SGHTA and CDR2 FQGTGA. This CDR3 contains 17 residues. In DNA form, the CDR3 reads TGTGCCAGCAGCTCTCTCCCCCTAAGGACAGACACCGGGGAGCTGTTTTTT. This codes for CASSSLPLRTDTGELFF.

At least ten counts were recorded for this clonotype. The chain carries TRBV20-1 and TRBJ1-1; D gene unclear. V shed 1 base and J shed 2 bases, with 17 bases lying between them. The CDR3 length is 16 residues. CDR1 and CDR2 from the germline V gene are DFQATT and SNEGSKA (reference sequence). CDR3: CSARGVRTAGNTEAFF. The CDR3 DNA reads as TGCAGTGCTAGAGGGGTCCGGACTGCGGGTAACACTGAAGCTTTCTTT.

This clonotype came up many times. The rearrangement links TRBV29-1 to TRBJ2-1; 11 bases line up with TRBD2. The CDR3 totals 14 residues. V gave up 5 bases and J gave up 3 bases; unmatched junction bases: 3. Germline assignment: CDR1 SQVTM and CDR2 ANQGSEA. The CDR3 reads CSVTGTSGYNEQFF. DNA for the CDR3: TGCAGCGTTACCGGGACTAGCGGCTACAATGAGCAGTTCTTC.

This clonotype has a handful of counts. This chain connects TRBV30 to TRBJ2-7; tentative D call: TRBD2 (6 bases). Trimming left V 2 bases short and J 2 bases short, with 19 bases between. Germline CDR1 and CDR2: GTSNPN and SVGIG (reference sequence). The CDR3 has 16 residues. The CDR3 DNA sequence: TGTGCCTGGAGTCCTTTGTCGGGGGAAAGGACCTACGAGCAGTACTTC. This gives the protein CAWSPLSGERTYEQYF.

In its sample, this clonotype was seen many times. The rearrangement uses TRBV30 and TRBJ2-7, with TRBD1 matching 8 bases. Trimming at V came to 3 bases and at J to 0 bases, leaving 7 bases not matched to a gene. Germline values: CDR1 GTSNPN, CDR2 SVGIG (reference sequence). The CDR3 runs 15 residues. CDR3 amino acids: CAWRKGQDHSYEQYF. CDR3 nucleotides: TGTGCCTGGAGAAAGGGACAGGACCACTCCTACGAGCAGTACTTC. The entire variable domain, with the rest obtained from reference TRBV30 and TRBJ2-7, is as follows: SQTIHQWPATLVQPVGSPLSLECTVEGTSNPNLYWYRQAAGRGLQLLFYSVGIGQISSEVPQNLSASRPQDRQFILSSKKLLLSDSGFYLCAWRKGQDHSYEQYFGPGTRLTVT.

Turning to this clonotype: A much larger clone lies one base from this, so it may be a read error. Written as DNA, the CDR3 is TGTGCCGCTAAGACGGATAATGAAAAACTGTTTTTT. Translation gives CAAKTDNEKLFF. The genes are TRBV10-3 and TRBJ1-4; no clear D gene. V was pared by 11 bases and J by 4 bases, with 11 bases between. Germline-derived CDR1 and CDR2 are ENHRY and SYGVKD. There are 12 residues in the CDR3.

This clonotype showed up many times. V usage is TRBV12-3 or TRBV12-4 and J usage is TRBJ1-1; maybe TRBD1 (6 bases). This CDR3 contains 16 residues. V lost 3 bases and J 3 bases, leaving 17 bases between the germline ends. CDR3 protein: CASSFSGGRSYTEAFF. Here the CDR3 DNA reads TGTGCCAGCAGTTTCAGTGGGGGGCGTTCGTACACTGAAGCTTTCTTT.

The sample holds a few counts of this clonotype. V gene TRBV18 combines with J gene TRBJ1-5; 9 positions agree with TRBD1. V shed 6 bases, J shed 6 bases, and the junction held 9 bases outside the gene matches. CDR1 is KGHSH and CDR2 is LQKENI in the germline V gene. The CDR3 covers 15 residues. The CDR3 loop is CASSPGGTGFQPQHF. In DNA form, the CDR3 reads TGTGCCAGCTCCCCAGGAGGGACAGGGTTTCAGCCCCAGCATTTT.

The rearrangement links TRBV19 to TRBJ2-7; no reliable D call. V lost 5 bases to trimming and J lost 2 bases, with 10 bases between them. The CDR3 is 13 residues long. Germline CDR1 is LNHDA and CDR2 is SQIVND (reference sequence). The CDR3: CASSLYMTYEQYF. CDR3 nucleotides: TGTGCCAGTAGTCTTTACATGACCTACGAGCAGTACTTC.

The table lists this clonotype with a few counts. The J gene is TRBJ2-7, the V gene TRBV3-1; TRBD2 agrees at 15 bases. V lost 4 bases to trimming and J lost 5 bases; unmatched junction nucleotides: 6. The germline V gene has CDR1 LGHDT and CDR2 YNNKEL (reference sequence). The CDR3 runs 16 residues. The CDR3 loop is CASSPGTSGRSHEQYF. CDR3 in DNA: TGTGCCAGCAGCCCCGGGACTAGCGGGAGGTCCCACGAGCAGTACTTC.

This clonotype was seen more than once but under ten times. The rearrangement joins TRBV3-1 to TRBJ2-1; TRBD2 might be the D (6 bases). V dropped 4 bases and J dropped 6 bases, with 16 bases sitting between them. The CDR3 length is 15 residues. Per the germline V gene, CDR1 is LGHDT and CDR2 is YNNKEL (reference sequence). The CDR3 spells CASSPRGGRSNEQFF. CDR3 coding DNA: TGTGCCAGCAGCCCTCGGGGAGGTAGGAGCAATGAGCAGTTCTTC.

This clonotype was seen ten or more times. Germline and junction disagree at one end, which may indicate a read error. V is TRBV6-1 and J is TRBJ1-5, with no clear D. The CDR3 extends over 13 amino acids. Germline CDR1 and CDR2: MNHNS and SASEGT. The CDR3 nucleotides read TGTGCCAGCAATGAAGGGAACAATCAGCCCCAGCATTTT. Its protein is CASNEGNNQPQHF.

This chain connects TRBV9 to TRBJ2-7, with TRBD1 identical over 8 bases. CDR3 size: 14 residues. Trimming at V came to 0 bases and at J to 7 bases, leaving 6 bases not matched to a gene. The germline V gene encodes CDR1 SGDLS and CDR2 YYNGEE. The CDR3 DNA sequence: TGTGCCAGCAGCGTAGACCAGGGGGCGAGTGAGCAGTACTTC. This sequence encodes CASSVDQGASEQYF.

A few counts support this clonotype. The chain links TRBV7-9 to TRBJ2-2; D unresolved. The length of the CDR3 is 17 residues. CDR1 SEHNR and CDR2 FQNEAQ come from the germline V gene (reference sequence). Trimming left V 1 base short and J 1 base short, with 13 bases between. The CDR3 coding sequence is TGTGCCAGCAGCTTAGGTCTAGATCCCCTGAACACCGGGGAGCTGTTTTTT. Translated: CASSLGLDPLNTGELFF.

CDR3 region: CASSVRETSEVDTQYF. CDR3 DNA: TGTGCCAGCAGCGTACGTGAGACTAGCGAGGTAGATACGCAGTATTTT. The rearrangement uses TRBV9 and TRBJ2-3, with 8 bases fitting TRBD2. The V gene end was trimmed by 1 base and the J gene end by 5 bases; junction bases not matched to a gene: 9. In germline, CDR1 is SGDLS, CDR2 YYNGEE. This CDR3 is built from 16 residues.

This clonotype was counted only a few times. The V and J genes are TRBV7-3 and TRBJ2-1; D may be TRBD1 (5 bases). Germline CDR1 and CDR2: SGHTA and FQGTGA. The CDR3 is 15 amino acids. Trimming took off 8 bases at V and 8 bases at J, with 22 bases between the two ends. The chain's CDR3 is CASSSVRELVDEQFF. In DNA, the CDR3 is TGTGCCAGCTCTTCGGTCAGGGAACTTGTCGATGAGCAGTTCTTC.